The next 27 T cell receptor beta chains were all read from a single sample in a study of immune cell composition in non-small cell lung cancer. Sequenced by immunoSEQ multiplex PCR; TCRdb stores in-frame clones only, minus some. The sample comprises around 10,000 clones, around 65% of which are singletons, and about 20% rests with the top ten. Sequenced: lung tumor tissue. The receptors were gathered from a human donor with non-small cell lung cancer.

J is TRBJ1-2 and V is TRBV4-2; D is possibly TRBD1 (5 bases). Germline-derived CDR1 and CDR2 are LGHNA and YNFKEQ. The CDR3 is 14 residues long. Trimming shortened V by 2 bases and J by 4 bases, and 11 bases separated the two germline ends. CDR3 amino acids: CASSQTGTSYGYTF. The CDR3, as DNA: TGTGCCAGCAGCCAAACAGGCACCTCCTATGGCTACACCTTC.

This chain links TRBV4-3 with TRBJ2-2, with 10 nucleotides matching TRBD2. Unmatched junction bases numbered 8, after V lost 2 bases and J lost 8 bases. The CDR3 length is 16 residues. Germline-derived CDR1 and CDR2 are LGHNA and YSLEER. The CDR3 reads CASSQRASGSWGELFF. The CDR3 DNA reads as TGCGCCAGCAGCCAACGGGCTAGCGGGAGTTGGGGGGAGCTGTTTTTT.

Here the CDR3 DNA reads TGTGCCAGCAGCCCCTCAGCAACTAATGAAAAACTGTTTTTT. It codes for CASSPSATNEKLFF. The chain links TRBV9 to TRBJ1-4; D gene ambiguous. This CDR3 comprises 14 residues. Germline V gene lookup returns CDR1 SGDLS and CDR2 YYNGEE. With 4 bases removed from V and 0 bases from J, the gap between germline ends came to 7 bases.

This clone was counted only a few times. The V and J genes are TRBV5-6 and TRBJ2-7; D perhaps matches TRBD1 (6 bases). This CDR3 is 13 amino acids long. In germline, CDR1 is SGHDT, CDR2 YYEEEE. The V and J ends lost 2 bases and 7 bases respectively, with 13 bases between them. The chain's CDR3 is CASSLGTNDEQYF. The CDR3 DNA is TGTGCCAGCAGCTTAGGGACAAATGATGAGCAGTACTTC. Complete variable domain (other parts from reference TRBV5-6 and TRBJ2-7): DAGVTQSPTHLIKTRGQQVTLRCSPKSGHDTVSWYQQALGQGPQFIFQYYEEEERQRGNFPDRFSGHQFPNYSSELNVNALLLGDSALYLCASSLGTNDEQYFGPGTRLTVT.

The chain uses TRBV5-1 and TRBJ2-1; 11 bases align to TRBD1. Per germline, CDR1 SGHRS and CDR2 YFSETQ. The CDR3 runs 14 residues. V was pared by 4 bases and J by 6 bases, with 3 bases of the junction left unmatched. The CDR3 is CASSEGTGGNEQFF. The CDR3 DNA is TGCGCCAGCAGCGAAGGGACAGGGGGCAATGAGCAGTTCTTC.

This chain uses TRBV5-1 with TRBJ2-1; the D gene is possibly TRBD2 (6 bases). The CDR3 extends over 16 amino acids. The germline CDR1 and CDR2 sequences are SGHRS and YFSETQ. V was trimmed by 0 bases and J by 4 bases, leaving 14 bases between them. CDR3 DNA sequence: TGCGCCAGCAGCTTGGGAATCGGGAGAGGATACAATGAGCAGTTCTTC. This codes for CASSLGIGRGYNEQFF.

This chain joins TRBV5-5 and TRBJ2-5; 12 positions agree with TRBD2. Losses at the gene ends were 1 base for V and 4 bases for J; bases not matched to a gene: 11. Germline-derived CDR1 and CDR2 are SGHKS and YYEKEE (reference sequence). The CDR3 covers 18 residues. In nucleotides, the CDR3 is TGTGCCAGCAGCTTGTTTACGACTAGCGGGAGAGTTGGAGAGACCCAGTACTTC. The encoded protein is CASSLFTTSGRVGETQYF.

The CDR3 here is CASSLKTGTGGETQYF. The CDR3 DNA reads as TGTGCCAGCAGCTTAAAAACCGGGACAGGGGGGGAGACCCAGTACTTC. The chain carries TRBV7-3 and TRBJ2-5; 11 bases align to TRBD1. Germline trimming cut 1 base from V and 5 bases from J; bases unmatched to any gene: 6. The CDR3 extends over 16 amino acids. The germline V gene encodes CDR1 SGHTA and CDR2 FQGTGA.

This clone was recorded a few times. The chain employs TRBV5-1 and TRBJ1-1; no reliable D call. V was pared by 0 bases and J by 0 bases, with 6 bases between. Germline V CDR1 and CDR2: SGHRS, YFSETQ. The CDR3 consists of 14 residues. The CDR3 protein is CASSLEPVNTEAFF. CDR3 coding DNA: TGCGCCAGCAGCTTGGAACCGGTGAACACTGAAGCTTTCTTT.

The chain is built from TRBV7-9 and TRBJ2-1, with 10 positions matching TRBD2. Germline CDR1 is SEHNR and CDR2 is FQNEAQ (reference sequence). V lost 3 bases and J lost 0; bases outside the gene matches: 8. CDR3 length: 18 residues. CDR3 nucleotide sequence: TGTGCCAGCAGCTTCACGAGGACTAGCGGCAGCTCCTACAATGAGCAGTTCTTC. Its translation: CASSFTRTSGSSYNEQFF.

The V call is TRBV7-3, the J call TRBJ2-3, with D perhaps matching TRBD2 (5 bases). V lost 5 bases, J lost 4 bases, and 10 bases lay in between. The CDR3 is 13 residues long. Germline loops: CDR1 SGHTA, CDR2 FQGTGA. The CDR3 sequence: CASSRGPADTQYF. In DNA, the CDR3 is TGTGCCAGCAGCCGGGGTCCCGCAGATACGCAGTATTTT.

J is TRBJ2-7 and V is TRBV9; D is perhaps TRBD1 (6 bases). CDR1 and CDR2 from the germline V gene are SGDLS and YYNGEE. V was cut by 4 bases and J by 3 bases, with 14 bases left in between. The CDR3 consists of 14 residues. The CDR3 DNA reads as TGTGCCAGCAGCTCGGGCCCCAGGGGCTACGAGCAGTACTTC. Translated, it gives CASSSGPRGYEQYF.

The chain is built from TRBV9 and TRBJ2-2; the match to TRBD2 covers 13 bases. V dropped 0 bases and J dropped 2; count of bases not matched to a gene: 1. Germline-derived CDR1 and CDR2 are SGDLS and YYNGEE. The CDR3 has 17 amino acids. CDR3 nucleotide sequence: TGTGCCAGCAGCGTAGGGACTAGCGGGAGAAACACCGGGGAGCTGTTTTTT. Translated, it gives CASSVGTSGRNTGELFF. Full variable domain (remainder filled in from reference TRBV9 and TRBJ2-2): DSGVTQTPKHLITATGQRVTLRCSPRSGDLSVYWYQQSLDQGLQFLIQYYNGEERAKGNILERFSAQQFPDLHSELNLSSLELGDSALYFCASSVGTSGRNTGELFFGEGSRLTVL.

V and J are TRBV7-3 and TRBJ2-1; no firm D call. Between the trimmed V and J ends, which lost 5 bases and 3 bases, there was a span of 8 bases. This CDR3 region has 13 residues. Germline assignment: CDR1 SGHTA and CDR2 FQGTGA. CDR3 DNA: TGTGCCAGCAGCAACGGGTACTACAATGAGCAGTTCTTC. Encoded protein: CASSNGYYNEQFF.

V is TRBV5-5 and J is TRBJ2-7, with a tentative D call TRBD2 (5 bases). V lost 7 bases and J lost 7, with 18 bases in between. Germline V gene data show CDR1 as SGHKS and CDR2 as YYEKEE (reference sequence). The CDR3 has 13 amino acids. For the CDR3, the DNA is TGTGCCAGCGAGGAGTTAGAGCGGCGGGAGCAGTACTTC. Translated: CASEELERREQYF. Full variable domain (missing parts from reference TRBV5-5 and TRBJ2-7): DAGVTQSPTHLIKTRGQQVTLRCSPISGHKSVSWYQQVLGQGPQFIFQYYEKEERGRGNFPDRFSARQFPNYSSELNVNALLLGDSALYLCASEELERREQYFGPGTRLTVT.

The chain links TRBV5-6 to TRBJ2-3; 9 nucleotides agree with TRBD2. Per germline, CDR1 SGHDT and CDR2 YYEEEE. The CDR3 runs to 15 residues. The V gene end was trimmed by 4 bases and the J gene end by 1 base; junction bases not matched to a gene: 4. The CDR3 reads CASSAGLARTDTQYF. CDR3 bases: TGTGCCAGCAGCGCCGGACTAGCGCGCACAGATACGCAGTATTTT.

The rearrangement links TRBV27 to TRBJ2-3; 12 bases are shared with TRBD2. The CDR3 spans 14 residues. Per the germline V gene, CDR1 is MNHEY and CDR2 is SMNVEV (reference sequence). V shed 4 bases, J shed 8 bases, and the junction held 4 bases outside the gene matches. The CDR3 bases are TGTGCCAGCAGTTGGACTAGCGGGGCCGTTACGCAGTATTTT. This gives the protein CASSWTSGAVTQYF.

This chain uses TRBV10-3 with TRBJ2-5, with TRBD2 identical over 8 bases. This CDR3 has 17 amino acids. The junction had 8 bases not matched to a gene; V was cut back by 0 bases and J by 2 bases. In germline, CDR1 is ENHRY, CDR2 SYGVKD. Here the CDR3 DNA reads TGTGCCATCAGTGAGTCGAACGCGGGAGGTTGGCAAGAGACCCAGTACTTC. Translating it yields CAISESNAGGWQETQYF.

The chain carries TRBV19 and TRBJ2-6, with D unclear. Looked up from germline, CDR1 is LNHDA and CDR2 is SQIVND (reference sequence). The CDR3 runs to 15 residues. The ends were cut back, 7 bases at V and 1 base at J, with 11 bases in the middle. The CDR3 protein is CASKFSVSGANVLTF. CDR3 nucleotide sequence: TGTGCCAGTAAGTTCAGTGTTTCTGGGGCCAACGTCCTGACTTTC.

The rearrangement uses TRBV4-2 and TRBJ2-3; D is perhaps TRBD1 (7 bases). The CDR3 runs to 16 residues. The germline CDR1 and CDR2 sequences are LGHNA and YNFKEQ. V lost 0 bases to trimming and J lost 1 base, with 11 bases between them. The DNA for the CDR3 is TGTGCCAGCAGCCAAGACGGCAGGGGGGGCACAGATACGCAGTATTTT. Translating it yields CASSQDGRGGTDTQYF.

The chain carries TRBV7-9 and TRBJ2-1; possibly TRBD2 for D (5 bases). The CDR3 loop spans 15 amino acids. Between the trimmed V and J ends, which lost 7 bases and 5 bases, there was a span of 18 bases. CDR1 is SEHNR and CDR2 is FQNEAQ in the germline V gene (reference sequence). This chain's CDR3 is CASTSGNTPNNEQFF. Here the CDR3 DNA reads TGTGCCAGCACGTCCGGGAACACTCCCAACAATGAGCAGTTCTTC.

The chain couples TRBV27 to TRBJ2-7; 11 nucleotides agree with TRBD2. Trimming at V came to 5 bases and at J to 6 bases, leaving 9 bases not matched to a gene. This CDR3 is built from 15 residues. Germline lookup yields CDR1 MNHEY and CDR2 SMNVEV (reference sequence). DNA of the CDR3: TGTGCCAGCAGTGTCTTAGCGGGAGGGCCCCGCGAGCAGTACTTC. Amino acid sequence: CASSVLAGGPREQYF.

V usage is TRBV2 and J usage is TRBJ2-7; D is possibly TRBD2 (5 bases). This CDR3 region has 13 residues. CDR1 SNHLY and CDR2 FYNNEI come from the germline V gene. V was cut by 7 bases and J by 3 bases, with 13 bases left in between. The CDR3 loop reads CASTTEGFYEQYF. The CDR3 DNA sequence: TGTGCCAGCACTACTGAGGGCTTCTACGAGCAGTACTTC.

The chain combines TRBV9 with TRBJ2-5, with D perhaps matching TRBD2 (5 bases). The CDR3 length is 13 residues. V lost 1 base, J lost 5 bases, and 9 bases lay in between. Germline CDR1 reads SGDLS; CDR2 reads YYNGEE. The CDR3: CASSVHPGETQYF. Here the CDR3 DNA reads TGTGCCAGCAGCGTACACCCGGGGGAGACCCAGTACTTC.

J is TRBJ2-2 and V is TRBV29-1, with 9 bases that match TRBD1. CDR3 length: 15 residues. Trimming removed 6 bases from V and 7 bases from J; junction bases left unmatched: 12. Germline CDR1 and CDR2: SQVTM and ANQGSEA. CDR3 sequence (DNA): TGCAGCGTCCACACGGACAGGGGTTTTGGCGGGGAGCTGTTTTTT. Its translation is CSVHTDRGFGGELFF.

The CDR3 loop is CASSLSTSGETQYF. CDR3 in DNA: TGTGCCAGCAGTTTATCGACCAGCGGAGAGACCCAGTACTTC. The J gene is TRBJ2-5, the V gene TRBV27, with D possibly matching TRBD2 (5 bases). Germline assignment: CDR1 MNHEY and CDR2 SMNVEV (reference sequence). The CDR3 length is 14 residues. Trimming left V 0 bases short and J 4 bases short, with 9 bases between.

The gene calls are TRBV6-5 and TRBJ1-5, with D tentatively TRBD1 (5 bases). The CDR3 contains 13 residues. Between the trimmed V and J ends, which lost 6 bases and 0 bases, there was a span of 6 bases. Germline values: CDR1 MNHEY, CDR2 SVGAGI. The CDR3 loop reads CASRGDSNQPQHF. In DNA form, the CDR3 reads TGTGCCAGCAGAGGGGATAGCAATCAGCCCCAGCATTTT.